This TCR gamma chain was observed in a study of Vδ1+ human thymocytes. The study's findings and limits: Thymic delta-chain repertoires held roughly 20% Vdelta2 sequences and few Vdelta3, despite high sort purity. Highly polyclonal TRG and TRD repertoires with Gaussian CDR3 length distributions appeared in thymus.

Sequences come from RNA converted to cDNA by reverse transcription. The CDR3 regions were amplified by multiplex PCR from V-gene primers to a constant-region primer. TCRdb re-identified clones in the multiplex PCR reads via CATT. The sample has tens of thousands of gamma-chain clones; roughly an eighth are singletons. Germline assignment: CDR1 VENAVY and CDR2 YDSYNSRV. The CDR3 loop spans 15 amino acids. The junction had 7 bases not matched to a gene; V was cut back by 1 base and J by 5 bases. Note on this clone: Its antigen is not known.

Thymocytes were sorted as CD3+ TCRVdelta1+ TCRVdelta2- after alphabeta T cell depletion. Between roughly 98% and 99.6% of sorted thymocytes were Vdelta1+. The source material was Vdelta1+ gamma-delta thymocytes from the thymus. Subset of the sample: FACS-sorted CD3+ TCRalphabeta- TCRVdelta1+ TCRVdelta2- thymocytes. The origin of this receptor is a child less than two years old who had congenital heart surgery. The gene calls are TRGV8 and TRGJP2. CDR3 nucleotide sequence: TGTGCCACCTGGGATAGAGTTCGGAGTGATTGGATCAAGACGTTT. This translates into CATWDRVRSDWIKTF.